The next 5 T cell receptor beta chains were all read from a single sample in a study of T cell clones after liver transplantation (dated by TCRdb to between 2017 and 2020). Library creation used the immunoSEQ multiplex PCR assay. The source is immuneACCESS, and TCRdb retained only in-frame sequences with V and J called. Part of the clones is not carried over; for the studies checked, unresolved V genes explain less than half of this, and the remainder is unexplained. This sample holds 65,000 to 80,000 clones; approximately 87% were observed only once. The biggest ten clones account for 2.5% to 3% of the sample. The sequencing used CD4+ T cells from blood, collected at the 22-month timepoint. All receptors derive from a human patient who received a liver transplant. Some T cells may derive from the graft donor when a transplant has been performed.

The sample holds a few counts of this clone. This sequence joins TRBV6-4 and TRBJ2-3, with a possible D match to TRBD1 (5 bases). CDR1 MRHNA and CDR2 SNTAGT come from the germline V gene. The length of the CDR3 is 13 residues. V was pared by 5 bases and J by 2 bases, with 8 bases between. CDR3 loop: CASSLDNTDTQYF. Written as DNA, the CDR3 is TGTGCCAGCAGTTTGGACAACACAGATACGCAGTATTTT.

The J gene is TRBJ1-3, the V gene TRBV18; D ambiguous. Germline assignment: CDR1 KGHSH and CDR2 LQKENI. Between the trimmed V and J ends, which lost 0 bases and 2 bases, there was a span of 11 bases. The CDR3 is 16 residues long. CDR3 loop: CASSPPGITTGNTIYF. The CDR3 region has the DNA TGTGCCAGCTCACCACCCGGCATTACAACTGGAAACACCATATATTTT.

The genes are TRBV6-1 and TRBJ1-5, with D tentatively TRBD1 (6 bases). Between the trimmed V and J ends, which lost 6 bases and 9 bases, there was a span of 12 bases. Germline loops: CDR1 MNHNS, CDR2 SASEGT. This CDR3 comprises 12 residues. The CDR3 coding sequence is TGTGCCAGCAGGGACAGTGTTTTGCCCCAGCATTTT. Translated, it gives CASRDSVLPQHF.

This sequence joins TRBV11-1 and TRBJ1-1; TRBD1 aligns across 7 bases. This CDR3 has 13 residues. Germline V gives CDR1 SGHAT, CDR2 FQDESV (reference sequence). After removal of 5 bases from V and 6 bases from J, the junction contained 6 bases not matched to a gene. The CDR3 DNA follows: TGTGCCAGCAGCCCGGACAGGAGCCCTGAAGCTTTCTTT. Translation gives CASSPDRSPEAFF.

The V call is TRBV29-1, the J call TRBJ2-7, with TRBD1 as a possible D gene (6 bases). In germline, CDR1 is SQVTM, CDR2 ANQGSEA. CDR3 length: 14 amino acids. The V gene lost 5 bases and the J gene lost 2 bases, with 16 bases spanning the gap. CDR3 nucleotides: TGCAGCGTTAAACAAACAGGGTACACCTACGAGCAGTACTTC. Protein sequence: CSVKQTGYTYEQYF.